What follows describes a single T cell receptor (beta chain). Its specificity is not known. These data belong to a study of follicular helper T cells after annual influenza vaccination. In the study overall: Sampling occurred days 0, 7 and 28 after each influenza vaccination. Notes on the study in general: Change in circulating plasmablasts correlated with ICOS+CD38+ cTfh clonality change. Successive annual vaccinations recalled a recurrent oligoclonal ICOS+CD38+ cTfh response with influenza-specific clonotypes. Most later recoveries of Day 7 ICOS+CD38+ clones were ICOS-CD38- cTfh.

Germline V CDR1 and CDR2: SGHTA, FQGNSA. The CDR3 has 17 amino acids. The ends lost 5 bases at V and 13 bases at J; junction bases unmatched: 20. Sequencing was performed with immunoSEQ multiplex PCR; in TCRdb, only in-frame clones are kept and a portion is missing. This sample yields under 15,000 clones, of which 75% to 80% are seen a single time; roughly 0.45% belongs to the top ten. Regarding time point: 2015-2016 season, pre-vaccination. Sequencing used CXCR5- memory CD4+ T cells sorted from blood, obtained on the day of influenza vaccination. The sequence came from an adult who received the influenza vaccine. The rearrangement uses TRBV7-2 and TRBJ2-1; 10 nucleotides line up with TRBD2. The DNA of the CDR3 is TGTGCCAGCAGCGCTACGTTCGGGACTAGCGTCCCACGTGGTCAGTTCTTC. As protein: CASSATFGTSVPRGQFF.